This T cell receptor (beta chain) was identified in a study of human T cells and chemical hapten exposure (dated by TCRdb to the early 2020s). For the study in its entirety: For sensitization, 2% DPC in acetone was applied to a 2 cm by 2 cm area of upper inner arm skin. Patients additionally received weekly therapeutic DPC doses to the scalp throughout the roughly 25-week study period. Patch tests used Finn chambers with 0.01% DPC on the upper back, scored after 6 days by International Contact Dermatitis Research Group standards. Alopecia areata with under or over 50% scalp involvement, alopecia totalis and alopecia universalis were represented in the patient cohort, which was mostly female. Libraries were pooled for sequencing, and variation in per-sample TCR yields was attributed mainly to small differences in library volumes within the pool. The study tracked peripheral blood TCR repertoire changes in vivo during primary and secondary sensitization to the hapten diphenylcyclopropenone (DPC) in alopecia patients. Blood samples were taken from patients before sensitization (week 0) and at 2, 6 and about 24 weeks after DPC sensitization. Blood for TCR sequencing was provided by twenty-nine alopecia patients at one to four time points (pre-sensitization, 2, 6 and 24 weeks). On the study overall, not on this receptor specifically: Compared with pre-sensitization or healthy control sets, expanded TCRs formed significantly more large CDR3 similarity clusters, which is consistent with antigen-driven responses. All patients had alopecia, a presumed autoimmune disease, so their immune response might differ from that of healthy individuals. No change with DPC sensitization was found in the number of TCRs above 1 in 1000 frequency, and no evidence of global repertoire structure alterations was found. Patch test score was positively correlated with the number of PT1 expanded TCRs, with significance at thresholds 8, 16 and 32 but not at 4. Repeated subsampling changed both the strength of the expansion versus patch-test correlation and the threshold at which that correlation became significant.

The time point label for this specimen denotes: pre-sensitization, week 0. In the paper's terms, the treatment or condition label means: therapeutic diphenylcyclopropenone sensitization with weekly scalp DPC. At each patch-test visit, blood was drawn before the patch test was applied. Patients were eligible if aged 18 to 70, diagnosed with alopecia and judged suitable for DPC therapy, and pregnant patients were excluded. Unfractionated whole blood was collected in Tempus Blood RNA tubes, and total RNA was extracted from that blood. This clonotype was recorded many times. Its antigen is not yet known. No base quality information exists; no much larger clone differs at one position. CDR1 and CDR2, per the germline V gene, are SGHRS and YFSETQ. Taken from cysteine to phenylalanine, the CDR3 has 14 residues. Left in the record is the CDR3 DNA by itself, 42 bases read in frame from the first base. V is clipped by 4 bases and J by 1 base, and the sequence between their germline boundaries is 11 bases long.

Library method: RACE. Sequencing relied on a NextSeq 500. During library preparation, unique molecular identifiers were attached to individual cDNA molecules so that TCRs could be counted in a quantitative, reproducible way. For every blood RNA sample, sequencing covered both the TCR alpha and TCR beta chains. Per the original workflow: The median number of TCRs per sample was over 85,000, ranging from about 20,000 to 750,000. The Decombinator software suite was used to annotate the V, J and CDR3 of the TCR reads. Every sample was subsampled to the same number of TCRs (28,000) for the PS versus PT1 abundance plots. TCRs were defined as expanded if absent before sensitization and observed at least eight times at the 2-week time point. TCRdb passed the public sequencing reads through fastp at Q25 and MiXCR, retaining productive beta sequences. Rows matching on CDR3 protein sequence are summarized as one entry with the most common DNA and genes. TCRdb assigned the V and J calls; the authors' analysis was not used. Recorded for this sample are roughly 80,000 distinct CDR3 sequences; around 15% of them occurred a single time. In total, the top ten clones hold approximately 4.6% of the sample.

The chain is encoded by TRBV5-1 joined to TRBJ2-5, with a tentative D call of TRBD1 or TRBD2, each matching 6 bases. This TCR derives from a woman in her forties or fifties with alopecia areata. Some clones in this sample may be carry-over from other donors' samples. Specimen: whole blood, collected in connection with sensitization to the hapten diphenylcyclopropenone (DPC). The CDR3 region reads CASSTRGAQETQYF. The nucleotides read TGCGCCAGCAGCACGAGGGGGGCCCAAGAGACCCAGTACTTC. Reference TRBV5-1 and TRBJ2-5 proteins supply the regions before and after the CDR3; the full variable domain is: KAGVTQTPRYLIKTRGQQVTLSCSPISGHRSVSWYQQTPGQGLQFLFEYFSETQRNKGNFPGRFSGRQFSNSRSEMNVSTLELGDSALYLCASSTRGAQETQYFGPGTRLLVL.